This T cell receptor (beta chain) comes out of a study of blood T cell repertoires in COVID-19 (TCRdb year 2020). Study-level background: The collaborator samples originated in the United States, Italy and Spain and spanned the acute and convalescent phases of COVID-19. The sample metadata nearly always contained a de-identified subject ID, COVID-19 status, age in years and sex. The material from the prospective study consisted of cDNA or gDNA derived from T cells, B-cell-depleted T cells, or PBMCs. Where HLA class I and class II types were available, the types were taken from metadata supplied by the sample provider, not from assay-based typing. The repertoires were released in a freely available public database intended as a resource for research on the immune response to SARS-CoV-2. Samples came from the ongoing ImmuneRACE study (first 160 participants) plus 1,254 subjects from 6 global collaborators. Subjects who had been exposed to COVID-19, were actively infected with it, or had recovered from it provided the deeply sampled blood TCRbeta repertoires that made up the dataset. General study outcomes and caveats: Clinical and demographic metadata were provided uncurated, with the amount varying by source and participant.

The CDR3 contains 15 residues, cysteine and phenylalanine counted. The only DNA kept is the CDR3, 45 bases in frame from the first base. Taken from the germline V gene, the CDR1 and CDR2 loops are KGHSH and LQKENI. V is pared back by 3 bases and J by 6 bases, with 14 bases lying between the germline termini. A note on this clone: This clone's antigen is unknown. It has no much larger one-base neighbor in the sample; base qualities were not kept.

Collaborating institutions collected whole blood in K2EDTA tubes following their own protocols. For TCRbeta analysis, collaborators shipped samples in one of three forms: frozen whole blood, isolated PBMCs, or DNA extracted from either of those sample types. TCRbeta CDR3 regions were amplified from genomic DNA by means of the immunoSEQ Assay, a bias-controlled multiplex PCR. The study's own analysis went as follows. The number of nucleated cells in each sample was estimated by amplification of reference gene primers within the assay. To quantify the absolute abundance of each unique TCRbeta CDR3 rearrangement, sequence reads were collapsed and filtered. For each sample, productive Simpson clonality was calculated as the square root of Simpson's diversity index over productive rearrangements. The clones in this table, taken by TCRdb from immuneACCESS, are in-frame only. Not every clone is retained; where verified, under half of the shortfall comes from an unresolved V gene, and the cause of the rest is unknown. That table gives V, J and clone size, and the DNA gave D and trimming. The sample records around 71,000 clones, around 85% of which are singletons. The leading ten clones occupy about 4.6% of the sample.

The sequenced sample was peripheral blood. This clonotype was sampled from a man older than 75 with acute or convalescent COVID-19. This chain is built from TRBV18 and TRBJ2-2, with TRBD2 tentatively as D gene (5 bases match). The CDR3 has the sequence CASSPGRDTAGELFF. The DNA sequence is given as TGTGCCAGCTCACCGGGCCGGGATACGGCCGGGGAGCTGTTTTTT.